Below, 25 T cell receptor beta chains from the same sample are listed, as sequenced in a study of regulatory T cells in long-lasting Graves disease. Time point noted: persistent/refractory GD, antithyroid drugs over 5 years with positive TRAb. Making the TCR library involved RNA that had been extracted from PBMCs. Libraries of TCR beta came from iRepertoire HTBI primers plus Arm-PCR of CDR3 regions. MiXCR, applied by TCRdb to the multiplex PCR reads, yields one record per CDR3 protein. The data show 600,000 to 800,000 distinct CDR3 sequences, 30% seen once. Sample: peripheral blood mononuclear cells (PBMCs), taken when the disease was refractory, from a patient treated with antithyroid drugs. These receptors were taken from a female donor with Graves disease.

This clonotype turned up a few times. This sequence joins TRBV19 and TRBJ2-1; unclear D gene. This CDR3 is built from 15 residues. V lost 3 bases to trimming and J lost 6 bases, with 15 bases between them. The germline V gene encodes CDR1 LNHDA and CDR2 SQIVND (reference sequence). The CDR3 loop reads CASSMSRSQFNEQFF. In nucleotides, the CDR3 is TGTGCCAGTAGTATGTCCAGGTCACAGTTCAATGAGCAGTTCTTC. The complete variable domain, with remaining parts taken from reference TRBV19 and TRBJ2-1, reads DGGITQSPKYLFRKEGQNVTLSCEQNLNHDAMYWYRQDPGQGLRLIYYSQIVNDFQKGDIAEGYSVSREKKESFPLTVTSAQKNPTAFYLCASSMSRSQFNEQFFGPGTRLTVL.

This clonotype was seen ten or more times. The chain carries TRBV27 and TRBJ2-5, with D perhaps matching TRBD1 (6 bases). Germline CDR1 is MNHEY and CDR2 is SMNVEV (reference sequence). This CDR3 contains 15 residues. V was shortened by 4 bases and J by 1 base, with 13 bases between the two germline ends. The CDR3, as DNA: TGTGCCAGCAGTTATAGGGACACCATCCAAGAGACCCAGTACTTC. Translating it yields CASSYRDTIQETQYF.

This rearrangement joins TRBV13 to TRBJ1-4; D unclear. In germline, CDR1 is PRHDT, CDR2 FYEKMQ (reference sequence). This CDR3 has 14 residues. Trimming pared 6 bases from V and 7 bases from J, leaving 15 bases between. The CDR3 nucleotides read TGTGCCAGCAGTCCCCCCCCCACGGGTGAAAAACTGTTTTTT. This encodes CASSPPPTGEKLFF. Full variable domain (remainder filled in from reference TRBV13 and TRBJ1-4): AAGVIQSPRHLIKEKRETATLKCYPIPRHDTVYWYQQGPGQDPQFLISFYEKMQSDKGSIPDRFSAQQFSDYHSELNMSSLELGDSALYFCASSPPPTGEKLFFGSGTQLSVL.

This clonotype turned up a few times. The chain couples TRBV6-5 to TRBJ1-1, with a tentative D call TRBD1 (6 bases). The CDR3 loop spans 14 amino acids. Looked up from germline, CDR1 is MNHEY and CDR2 is SVGAGI. V lost 4 bases, J lost 7 bases, and 16 bases lay in between. The CDR3 nucleotides read TGTGCCAGCAGTTTCTCACAGGGTCTAGGTGAAGCTTTCTTT. Translating it yields CASSFSQGLGEAFF.

V usage is TRBV5-1 and J usage is TRBJ2-5; D is unresolved. This CDR3 is 13 amino acids long. CDR1 and CDR2 (germline): SGHRS, YFSETQ. V lost 6 bases to trimming and J lost 1 base, with 10 bases between them. The chain's CDR3 is CASKVGLQETQYF. CDR3 DNA: TGCGCCAGCAAAGTTGGGCTCCAAGAGACCCAGTACTTC.

This clonotype has a handful of counts. The V and J genes are TRBV20-1 and TRBJ2-7, with TRBD2 matching 12 bases. The CDR3 loop spans 19 amino acids. The V gene end was trimmed by 2 bases and the J gene end by 2 bases; junction bases not matched to a gene: 16. Germline-derived CDR1 and CDR2 are DFQATT and SNEGSKA (reference sequence). The CDR3 DNA reads as TGCAGTGCTAGAAAAACCGGGACTAGCGGGTCTCTGGGGGCCTACGAGCAGTACTTC. Amino acid sequence: CSARKTGTSGSLGAYEQYF.

The chain has TRBV28 and TRBJ1-1, with D possibly being TRBD1 (5 bases). CDR3 size: 15 residues. Germline V gene data show CDR1 as MDHEN and CDR2 as SYDVKM. V was trimmed by 5 bases and J by 1 base, leaving 14 bases between them. The CDR3 sequence is CASSEEGRRNTEAFF. In DNA, the CDR3 is TGTGCCAGCAGTGAAGAGGGGCGGCGGAACACTGAAGCTTTCTTT.

This chain joins TRBV6-2 or TRBV6-3 and TRBJ1-1; TRBD1 agrees at 8 bases. With 3 bases clipped from V and 4 bases from J, the junction kept 7 bases outside the gene matches. The germline gives CDR1 MNHEY, CDR2 SVGEGT. The CDR3 is 15 residues long. CDR3 loop: CASSYAGGVGTEAFF. The CDR3 DNA reads as TGTGCCAGCAGTTATGCAGGGGGCGTGGGCACTGAAGCTTTCTTT.

This sequence joins TRBV12-3 or TRBV12-4 and TRBJ2-7; D remains unclear. V dropped 3 bases and J dropped 2 bases, with 11 bases sitting between them. CDR3 size: 14 residues. CDR3 residues: CASSFVFPTYEQYF. Written as DNA, the CDR3 is TGTGCCAGCAGTTTTGTGTTCCCTACCTACGAGCAGTACTTC.

This clonotype turned up a few times. The chain links TRBV12-3 or TRBV12-4 to TRBJ1-1; D remains ambiguous. V shed 7 bases and J shed 2 bases, with 11 bases lying between them. The CDR3 sequence is 13 residues long. In DNA, the CDR3 is TGTGCCAGCACCCTCTCGGAAAACACTGAAGCTTTCTTT. Translation gives CASTLSENTEAFF.

Note on this clonotype: The CDR3 does not close with the conserved phenylalanine or tryptophan, likely indicating a read error. This chain joins TRBV3-1 and TRBJ1-2, with TRBD1 as a possible D gene (6 bases). Trimming removed 0 bases from V and 5 bases from J, with 13 bases in between. CDR3 length: 15 residues. Germline V gene lookup returns CDR1 LGHDT and CDR2 YNNKEL (reference sequence). CDR3 nucleotide sequence: TGTGCCAGCAGCCAAGATGGAACAGGGCAATATGGCTACACCCTC. Translating it yields CASSQDGTGQYGYTL.

CDR3 loop: CASTNRAYGYTF. The CDR3 nucleotides read TGTGCCAGTACCAACAGGGCCTATGGCTACACCTTC. The chain uses TRBV19 and TRBJ1-2, with a weak D call TRBD1 (6 bases). The CDR3 has 12 amino acids. The germline V gene has CDR1 LNHDA and CDR2 SQIVND (reference sequence). V was clipped by 7 bases and J by 4 bases, with 10 bases between them.

This clonotype was seen only a few times. V gene TRBV20-1 combines with J gene TRBJ2-7; D might be TRBD2 (5 bases). The CDR3 loop spans 14 amino acids. Trimming stripped 0 bases from V and 2 bases from J, with 11 bases between. Germline CDR1 reads DFQATT; CDR2 reads SNEGSKA (reference sequence). CDR3 DNA sequence: TGCAGTGCTAGAGATCTAGCTAAAGCCTACGAGCAGTACTTC. It specifies CSARDLAKAYEQYF.

A few counts support this clonotype. This chain connects TRBV5-4 to TRBJ1-1, with D unresolved. The CDR3 runs to 14 residues. Per germline, CDR1 SGHNT and CDR2 YYREEE (reference sequence). V was pared by 5 bases and J by 1 base, with 12 bases between. CDR3 coding DNA: TGTGCCAGCAGTCCCGGACTCACGAACACTGAAGCTTTCTTT. Encoded protein: CASSPGLTNTEAFF. The full variable domain, in which reference TRBV5-4 and TRBJ1-1 provide the parts outside the CDR3, is ETGVTQSPTHLIKTRGQQVTLRCSSQSGHNTVSWYQQALGQGPQFIFQYYREEENGRGNFPPRFSGLQFPNYSSELNVNALELDDSALYLCASSPGLTNTEAFFGQGTRLTVV.

Of note for this clonotype: The germline gene is not matched at one end of the junction; a read error may be the cause. The chain couples TRBV14 to TRBJ2-7; possibly TRBD2 for D (5 bases). This CDR3 spans 14 amino acids. In germline, CDR1 is SGHDN, CDR2 FVKESK. The CDR3 loop is CASSEETTVGEQYF. The CDR3 nucleotides are TGTGCCAGCAGCGAAGAGACTACAGTAGGCGAGCAGTACTTC.

A word on this clonotype: This clone may be a read error of a much larger clone one base away. V gene TRBV5-1 combines with J gene TRBJ1-2; 8 nucleotides align to TRBD1. Germline V gene sequence: CDR1 SGHRS, CDR2 YFSETQ. The CDR3 runs 13 residues. Trimming took 6 bases from V and 2 from J; bases not matched to a gene: 3. CDR3 nucleotides: TGCGCCAGCAAAGGACAGGGCAACTATGGCTACACCTTC. The encoded protein is CASKGQGNYGYTF. The whole variable domain, filled in from reference TRBV5-1 and TRBJ1-2, reads KAGVTQTPRYLIKTRGQQVTLSCSPISGHRSVSWYQQTPGQGLQFLFEYFSETQRNKGNFPGRFSGRQFSNSRSEMNVSTLELGDSALYLCASKGQGNYGYTFGSGTRLTVV.

This clonotype was found a few times. This may be a read error: a much more frequent sequence differs by one nucleotide. The chain carries TRBV6-1 and TRBJ1-2, with a weak D call TRBD1 (5 bases). The germline gives CDR1 MNHNS, CDR2 SASEGT. The CDR3 totals 16 residues. This CDR3 reads CATRERAGPFNYGHTF. The CDR3 region has the DNA TGTGCCACCCGGGAAAGGGCGGGACCTTTCAACTATGGCCACACCTTC.

This clonotype has just a few counts. V usage is TRBV29-1 and J usage is TRBJ1-1; no firm D call. V was trimmed by 2 bases and J by 1 base, leaving 5 bases between them. The CDR3 has 12 residues. The germline V gene has CDR1 SQVTM and CDR2 ANQGSEA. The CDR3 sequence: CSVEHPNTEAFF. CDR3 coding DNA: TGCAGCGTTGAACATCCGAACACTGAAGCTTTCTTT.

J is TRBJ2-7 and V is TRBV4-2; TRBD2 matches 10 bases. The CDR3 is 18 residues long. Germline trimming cut 0 bases from V and 5 bases from J; bases unmatched to any gene: 13. Per the germline V gene, CDR1 is LGHNA and CDR2 is YNFKEQ. The DNA for the CDR3 is TGTGCCAGCAGCCAAGAGCCGGGGGCTAGCGGGAGTTTCAACGAGCAGTACTTC. It is translated as CASSQEPGASGSFNEQYF.

In its sample, this clonotype was seen a few times. The V call is TRBV7-9, the J call TRBJ1-1; D uncertain. The CDR3 consists of 12 residues. Germline V gene lookup returns CDR1 SEHNR and CDR2 FQNEAQ (reference sequence). V lost 1 base, J lost 11 bases, and 11 bases lay in between. CDR3: CASSLVRSSAFF. In nucleotides, the CDR3 is TGTGCCAGCAGCTTAGTGAGGTCGTCCGCTTTCTTT.

This clonotype was seen many times. This chain links TRBV12-3 or TRBV12-4 with TRBJ2-5; D is perhaps TRBD2 (6 bases). V was trimmed by 5 bases and J by 5 bases, leaving 15 bases between them. This CDR3 comprises 14 residues. The CDR3 DNA reads as TGTGCCAGCAGTCCCTCACTAGCAGGGGAGACCCAGTACTTC. Translated: CASSPSLAGETQYF.

This clonotype was recorded once. J is TRBJ2-7 and V is TRBV19, with 9 nucleotides matching TRBD2. With 6 bases clipped from V and 1 base from J, the junction kept 10 bases outside the gene matches. This CDR3 spans 16 amino acids. Germline V gene sequence: CDR1 LNHDA, CDR2 SQIVND (reference sequence). CDR3 loop: CASSPQGGRVSYEQYF. The CDR3 DNA follows: TGTGCCAGTAGCCCTCAAGGCGGGAGGGTTTCCTACGAGCAGTACTTC. Variable domain in full (rest from reference TRBV19 and TRBJ2-7): DGGITQSPKYLFRKEGQNVTLSCEQNLNHDAMYWYRQDPGQGLRLIYYSQIVNDFQKGDIAEGYSVSREKKESFPLTVTSAQKNPTAFYLCASSPQGGRVSYEQYFGPGTRLTVT.

This clonotype came up a few times. The chain couples TRBV5-1 to TRBJ2-4; TRBD1 is a possible D gene (6 bases). V shed 4 bases and J shed 7 bases, with 18 bases lying between them. The CDR3 is 15 amino acids. Per the germline V gene, CDR1 is SGHRS and CDR2 is YFSETQ. The CDR3 spells CASSPIAGDSNIQYF. In nucleotides, the CDR3 is TGCGCCAGCAGCCCCATCGCAGGGGATTCGAACATTCAGTACTTC.

The chain combines TRBV2 with TRBJ1-1, with 8 nucleotides matching TRBD1. This CDR3 is built from 15 residues. The germline gives CDR1 SNHLY, CDR2 FYNNEI. V lost 6 bases, J lost 4 bases, and 10 bases stayed unmatched. The CDR3 nucleotides are TGTGCCAGCAGAGGCTCGACAGGGGTGAGCACTGAAGCTTTCTTT. Its translation: CASRGSTGVSTEAFF.

This clonotype occurred a few times. The chain combines TRBV25-1 with TRBJ2-7; possible D gene TRBD1, 5 bases. V lost 7 bases to trimming and J lost 6 bases, with 16 bases between them. This CDR3 has 13 residues. Germline CDR1 is MGHDK and CDR2 is SYGVNS. The CDR3 nucleotides read TGTGCCAGCATGGCAGGGTCGGGTTCCGAGCAGTACTTC. This encodes CASMAGSGSEQYF.